This passage covers 14 T cell receptor beta chains from one sample sequenced in a study of blood T cells in healthy people across ages. The use of a sample-barcoded 5' primer and a J-beta primer mix characterized a second PCR of roughly 7 to 11 cycles. A single record per CDR3 protein comes from TCRdb applying MiXCR to the 5' RACE reads. The top ten clones hold approximately 24% of a sample with around 780,000 distinct CDR3 sequences, roughly 50% of them seen once. The material sequenced was blood. These receptor sequences come from a man aged 35 to 55 in good health.

This rearrangement joins TRBV6-1 to TRBJ1-5; D possibly corresponds to TRBD1 (5 bases). This CDR3 is 16 amino acids long. V gave up 8 bases and J gave up 2 bases, with 19 bases separating them. The germline gives CDR1 MNHNS, CDR2 SASEGT. The CDR3 DNA is TGTGCCAGCTTAATCAGGGAATCATCGGGCAATCAGCCCCAGCATTTT. It specifies CASLIRESSGNQPQHF.

This clonotype has just a few counts. The J gene is TRBJ2-6, the V gene TRBV28; D unresolved. V gave up 8 bases and J gave up 3 bases, with 14 bases separating them. The CDR3 spans 15 residues. In germline, CDR1 is MDHEN, CDR2 SYDVKM. The CDR3: CASLRAGSGANVLTF. CDR3 sequence (DNA): TGTGCCAGCCTCCGAGCAGGCAGTGGGGCCAACGTCCTGACTTTC.

The chain links TRBV20-1 to TRBJ2-1; no firm D call. Trimming removed 5 bases from V and 4 bases from J, with 9 bases in between. Germline loops: CDR1 DFQATT, CDR2 SNEGSKA (reference sequence). This CDR3 region has 12 residues. This CDR3 reads CSAEDLYNEQFF. The CDR3 nucleotides are TGCAGTGCTGAAGACTTGTACAATGAGCAGTTCTTC.

This chain connects TRBV6-1 to TRBJ1-2; no clear D. The CDR3 spans 15 residues. Trimming cost V 2 bases and J 1 base, with 11 bases left between them. The germline gives CDR1 MNHNS, CDR2 SASEGT. The DNA of the CDR3 is TGTGCCAGCAGTGAAAACCTCGGAGATAACTATGGCTACACCTTC. It is translated as CASSENLGDNYGYTF.

The rearrangement joins TRBV6-2 or TRBV6-3 to TRBJ2-7; D could derive from TRBD1 or TRBD2 (5 bases each). The CDR3 sequence is 19 residues long. Germline V gives CDR1 MNHEY, CDR2 SVGEGT. The V end lost 0 bases, the J end lost 3 bases, and 24 bases lay between the germline ends. CDR3 residues: CASSYSRWGTEHRNYEQYF. CDR3 nucleotide sequence: TGTGCCAGCAGTTACTCGAGGTGGGGGACGGAACACAGAAACTACGAGCAGTACTTC.

The chain combines TRBV7-2 with TRBJ1-4, with D uncertain. CDR1 SGHTA and CDR2 FQGNSA come from the germline V gene. CDR3 length: 14 residues. V was pared by 5 bases and J by 8 bases, with 15 bases between. In DNA form, the CDR3 reads TGTGCCAGCAGCGACGGGTCAACACGGGAAAAACTGTTTTTT. Its protein product is CASSDGSTREKLFF.

A few counts support this clonotype. The V and J genes are TRBV7-2 and TRBJ2-5; D remains unclear. Germline CDR1 reads SGHTA; CDR2 reads FQGNSA. The CDR3 loop spans 15 amino acids. Between the trimmed V and J ends, which lost 2 bases and 2 bases, there was a span of 12 bases. This CDR3 is CASSLLFAEQETQYF. CDR3 DNA sequence: TGTGCCAGCAGCTTACTCTTTGCGGAACAAGAGACCCAGTACTTC.

The chain combines TRBV20-1 with TRBJ2-1; TRBD1 aligns across 9 bases. CDR3 length: 14 residues. Germline CDR1 DFQATT, CDR2 SNEGSKA (reference sequence). V was clipped by 6 bases and J by 7 bases; unmatched bases: 10. The CDR3 is CSAVGQGFWNEQFF. The CDR3 DNA reads as TGCAGTGCGGTGGGACAGGGTTTTTGGAATGAGCAGTTCTTC.

The chain has TRBV29-1 and TRBJ2-1; 9 nucleotides align to TRBD2. The trim removed 4 bases at V and 10 bases at J, leaving 8 bases unmatched. Germline assignment: CDR1 SQVTM and CDR2 ANQGSEA. This CDR3 spans 13 amino acids. The CDR3 DNA sequence: TGCAGCGTTGTAGGACTAGCGAAGAACGAGCAGTTCTTC. This translates into CSVVGLAKNEQFF.

The chain uses TRBV6-6 and TRBJ2-7, with D uncertain. The CDR3 length is 15 residues. Germline lookup yields CDR1 MNHNY and CDR2 SVGAGI (reference sequence). V shed 7 bases and J shed 0 bases, with 16 bases lying between them. The CDR3 region is CASMGSGPNSYEQYF. The CDR3 DNA reads TGTGCCAGCATGGGTTCTGGCCCGAACTCCTACGAGCAGTACTTC.

The chain has TRBV4-1 and TRBJ2-7; 7 bases map to TRBD2. With 2 bases clipped from V and 0 bases from J, the junction kept 10 bases outside the gene matches. The CDR3 has 17 residues. The germline V gene has CDR1 MGHRA and CDR2 YSYEKL. The CDR3 protein is CASSQSSAGGFSYEQYF. CDR3 DNA: TGCGCCAGCAGCCAATCCAGCGCCGGGGGGTTCTCCTACGAGCAGTACTTC.

The V and J genes are TRBV2 and TRBJ2-2; perhaps TRBD1 as D (5 bases). Trimming took off 0 bases at V and 5 bases at J, with 13 bases between the two ends. CDR3 length: 16 residues. The germline V gene has CDR1 SNHLY and CDR2 FYNNEI. CDR3 in DNA: TGTGCCAGCAGTGAAGCGCTGAGACAGAAGACCGGGGAGCTGTTTTTT. Translating it yields CASSEALRQKTGELFF.

The J gene is TRBJ1-2, the V gene TRBV6-5; tentative D call: TRBD1 (5 bases). V lost 5 bases, J lost 8 bases, and 18 bases lay in between. CDR1 is MNHEY, CDR2 SVGAGI, per germline. The CDR3 is 14 amino acids. CDR3 nucleotide sequence: TGTGCCAGCAGTGCGGATATGGGGGGACGCGGCTACACCTTC. Translated: CASSADMGGRGYTF.

This clonotype was observed a few times. J is TRBJ2-7 and V is TRBV20-1, with 7 bases identical to TRBD2. The CDR3 sequence is 13 residues long. Trimming took 7 bases from V and 0 from J; bases not matched to a gene: 6. CDR1 is DFQATT, CDR2 SNEGSKA, per germline (reference sequence). In DNA, the CDR3 is TGCAGTGGTCGGGCGGGAGCCTCCTACGAGCAGTACTTC. Translating gives CSGRAGASYEQYF.